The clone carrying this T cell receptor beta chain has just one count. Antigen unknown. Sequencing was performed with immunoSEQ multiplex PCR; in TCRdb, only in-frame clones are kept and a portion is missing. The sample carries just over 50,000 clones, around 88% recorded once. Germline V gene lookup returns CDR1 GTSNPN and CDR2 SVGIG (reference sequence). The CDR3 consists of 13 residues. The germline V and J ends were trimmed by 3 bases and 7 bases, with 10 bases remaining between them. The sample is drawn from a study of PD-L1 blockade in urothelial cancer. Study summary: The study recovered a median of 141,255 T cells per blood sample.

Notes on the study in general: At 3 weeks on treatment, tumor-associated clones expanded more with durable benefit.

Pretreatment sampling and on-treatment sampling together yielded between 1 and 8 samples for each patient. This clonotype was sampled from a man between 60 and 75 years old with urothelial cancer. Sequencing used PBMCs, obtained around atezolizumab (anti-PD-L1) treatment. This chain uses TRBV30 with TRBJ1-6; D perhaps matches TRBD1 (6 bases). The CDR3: CAWRRGGNSPLHF. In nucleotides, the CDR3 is TGTGCCTGGAGAAGGGGGGGCAATTCACCCCTCCACTTT.